This TCR beta chain was identified in a study of cytomegalovirus exposure and HLA in healthy donors. Whole-study results and caveats: Later work found that TCR association rates differed between HLA loci; DRB1 had the most and HLA-C the fewest.

The PCR made use of 60 Vbeta and 13 Jbeta primers. In the authors' workflow: A later analysis tallied 80 million or so unique TCR beta chains, 9 million to 12 million of them shared. The table came from immunoSEQ multiplex PCR; TCRdb's copy has only in-frame clones and leaves some out. The V and J calls and clone size are taken from that table; D and trimming were inferred from the DNA. The data hold 90,000 to 120,000 clones, with 75% to 85% observed a single time. CDR3 size: 16 residues. CDR1 is SGHTA, CDR2 FQGNSA, per germline. V gave up 5 bases and J gave up 7 bases; unmatched junction bases: 11. About this clone: The antigen remains unidentified.

The sequence was collected from a woman between 45 and 65 years old in good health and CMV-seropositive. This rearrangement joins TRBV7-2 to TRBJ2-3; 11 positions agree with TRBD2. Input material: PBMCs. The CDR3 coding sequence is TGTGCCAGCAGCCGGACTAGCGGGCTGTCAACACATACGCAGTATTTT. As protein: CASSRTSGLSTHTQYF.